This T cell receptor beta chain comes out of a study of identical twins. V lost 3 bases, J lost 8 bases, and 9 bases stayed unmatched. The CDR3 is 15 amino acids. CDR1 and CDR2 from the germline V gene are DFQATT and SNEGSKA (reference sequence). A single record per CDR3 protein comes from TCRdb applying MiXCR to the 5' RACE reads. The sample has a few hundred thousand distinct CDR3 sequences; approximately 5.9% are singletons. This clonotype was detected only a few times. This same sample was also part of a study on T cells expressing NK-cell markers. Per that paper: HCMV seropositivity marked seven of the eight sequenced donors; one was seronegative.

The source of this sequence is a woman younger than 30 in good health. Sequenced input: CD8+ T cells sorted from blood. The V gene is TRBV20-1, the J gene TRBJ2-1; 11 nucleotides line up with TRBD2. The CDR3, as DNA: TGCAGTGCTAGTGGGTGGGGACTAGCGGCTTATGAGCAGTTCTTC. Protein sequence: CSASGWGLAAYEQFF.